Detailed here is one TCR beta chain. This specimen belongs to a study of blood T cell repertoires in COVID-19. Repertoires were generated with immunoSEQ multiplex PCR, while TCRdb's copy carries only in-frame clones and drops some. The sample lists 130,000 or so clones, about 86% seen once, with around 8.2% in the top ten. The source of this sequence is a woman aged 55-70 years with acute or convalescent COVID-19. Input material: peripheral blood.

As DNA, the CDR3 is TGTGCCAGCAGCTTGAAGGGAACAGGGGCCTACGAGCAGTACTTC. It yields the protein CASSLKGTGAYEQYF. J is TRBJ2-7 and V is TRBV5-4; 7 positions agree with TRBD1. This CDR3 contains 15 residues. Germline V CDR1 and CDR2: SGHNT, YYREEE (reference sequence). Losses at the gene ends were 1 base for V and 2 bases for J; bases not matched to a gene: 6. Full variable domain (rest looked up from reference TRBV5-4 and TRBJ2-7): ETGVTQSPTHLIKTRGQQVTLRCSSQSGHNTVSWYQQALGQGPQFIFQYYREEENGRGNFPPRFSGLQFPNYSSELNVNALELDDSALYLCASSLKGTGAYEQYFGPGTRLTVT.